Below, 18 T cell receptor beta chains from the same sample are listed, as sequenced in a study of T cells after yellow fever vaccination. MiXCR was run by TCRdb on the 5' RACE reads, yielding one entry per CDR3 protein. Found here are about 73,000 distinct CDR3 sequences, around 7.3% of them singletons; the top ten hold around 45%. Source: CD8+ T cells sorted from PBMCs, taken on the day of the yellow fever booster vaccination. These receptor sequences come from a man younger than 45 who received the YFV17D yellow fever vaccine.

This clonotype was seen only a few times. The rearrangement links TRBV13 to TRBJ2-2; D not certain. The CDR3 loop spans 15 amino acids. The V end was cut by 2 bases, the J end by 6 bases, with 13 bases between. Germline-derived CDR1 and CDR2 are PRHDT and FYEKMQ (reference sequence). CDR3 sequence (DNA): TGTGCCAGCAGCTTAAACCCGTTATCTGCCGGGGAGCTGTTTTTT. Translation gives CASSLNPLSAGELFF.

The chain uses TRBV7-9 and TRBJ2-1; perhaps TRBD1 as D (6 bases). The germline gives CDR1 SEHNR, CDR2 FQNEAQ (reference sequence). The V and J ends lost 5 bases and 5 bases respectively, with 19 bases between them. The CDR3 covers 16 residues. The CDR3 here is CASSPPGGADHNEQFF. Written as DNA, the CDR3 is TGTGCCAGCAGCCCGCCTGGGGGCGCAGACCACAATGAGCAGTTCTTC. The full variable domain, in which reference TRBV7-9 and TRBJ2-1 provide the parts outside the CDR3, is DTGVSQNPRHKITKRGQNVTFRCDPISEHNRLYWYRQTLGQGPEFLTYFQNEAQLEKSRLLSDRFSAERPKGSFSTLEIQRTEQGDSAMYLCASSPPGGADHNEQFFGPGTRLTVL.

The table lists this clonotype with a few counts. The chain combines TRBV29-1 with TRBJ2-7, with unresolved D. V lost 7 bases, J lost 0 bases, and 13 bases lay in between. Germline CDR1 is SQVTM and CDR2 is ANQGSEA. The length of the CDR3 is 13 residues. The DNA of the CDR3 is TGCAGCGCCCGGATCCCCAGCTCCTACGAGCAGTACTTC. It is translated as CSARIPSSYEQYF.

At least ten counts were recorded for this clonotype. The V call is TRBV7-8, the J call TRBJ2-2, with D unclear. Trimming removed 0 bases from V and 6 bases from J, with 11 bases in between. The CDR3 loop spans 15 amino acids. Germline values: CDR1 SGHVS, CDR2 FQNEAQ. Here the CDR3 reads CASSLAISRPGELFF. The DNA for the CDR3 is TGTGCCAGCAGCTTAGCGATATCTAGACCCGGGGAGCTGTTTTTT.

CDR3: CSLPWKRQSTDTQYF. Here the CDR3 DNA reads TGCAGCCTCCCCTGGAAGCGGCAATCCACAGATACGCAGTATTTT. The V call is TRBV29-1, the J call TRBJ2-3, with D possibly being TRBD2 (5 bases). V was clipped by 8 bases and J by 2 bases, with 20 bases between them. The germline CDR1 and CDR2 sequences are SQVTM and ANQGSEA. This CDR3 is 15 amino acids long.

A few counts support this clonotype. The V gene is TRBV9, the J gene TRBJ2-2, with a possible D match to TRBD2 (7 bases). This CDR3 is 16 amino acids long. Germline CDR1 SGDLS, CDR2 YYNGEE. The V and J ends lost 4 bases and 1 base respectively, with 14 bases between them. CDR3 coding DNA: TGTGCCAGCAGCCGGACGAGGGGGGGGAACACCGGGGAGCTGTTTTTT. It is translated as CASSRTRGGNTGELFF.

The sample holds many counts of this clonotype. J is TRBJ1-5 and V is TRBV7-9; D is ambiguous. This CDR3 region has 12 residues. V lost 3 bases and J 7 bases, leaving 7 bases between the germline ends. Germline CDR1 reads SEHNR; CDR2 reads FQNEAQ (reference sequence). The CDR3 bases are TGTGCCAGCAGCTTCGACAACCAGCCCCAGCATTTT. It yields the protein CASSFDNQPQHF.

This clonotype showed up many times. The chain joins TRBV5-6 to TRBJ2-5, with TRBD2 as a possible D gene (7 bases). The CDR3 covers 15 residues. The ends were cut back, 5 bases at V and 3 bases at J, with 17 bases in the middle. CDR1 is SGHDT, CDR2 YYEEEE, per germline. The CDR3 region is CASRGGASGEETQYF. In nucleotides, the CDR3 is TGTGCCAGCAGGGGGGGGGCTAGCGGAGAAGAGACCCAGTACTTC.

This clonotype was picked up a small number of times. The chain is built from TRBV5-4 and TRBJ2-2; 12 bases agree with TRBD2. Trimming took 4 bases from V and 7 from J; bases not matched to a gene: 8. Germline lookup yields CDR1 SGHNT and CDR2 YYREEE (reference sequence). This CDR3 region has 16 residues. The CDR3 DNA sequence: TGTGCCAGCAGCATTAACCTAGCGGGAGGGGGCGGGGAGCTGTTTTTT. Residues: CASSINLAGGGGELFF.

This chain uses TRBV5-1 with TRBJ2-1, with 9 bases identical to TRBD2. CDR3 size: 14 residues. CDR1 is SGHRS, CDR2 YFSETQ, per germline. Trimming took 4 bases from V and 8 from J; bases not matched to a gene: 7. DNA for the CDR3: TGCGCCAGCAGCCGGACTAGCGCGAGGGATGAGCAGTTCTTC. Its protein is CASSRTSARDEQFF.

The chain is built from TRBV27 and TRBJ2-7, with 9 bases that match TRBD2. There are 14 residues in the CDR3. Per germline, CDR1 MNHEY and CDR2 SMNVEV (reference sequence). V was pared by 3 bases and J by 5 bases, with 5 bases of the junction left unmatched. In DNA, the CDR3 is TGTGCCAGCAGTTTTGGGCTAGCGGGAAACGAGCAGTACTTC. Its protein product is CASSFGLAGNEQYF.

In its sample, this clonotype was seen many times. The V call is TRBV5-1, the J call TRBJ2-1; D not certain. Germline CDR1 and CDR2: SGHRS and YFSETQ. The CDR3 runs to 16 residues. With 4 bases removed from V and 0 bases from J, the gap between germline ends came to 14 bases. The CDR3 nucleotides are TGCGCCAGCAGCCTCGCCTATTCACTCTCCTACAATGAGCAGTTCTTC. This codes for CASSLAYSLSYNEQFF.

This sequence joins TRBV6-2 or TRBV6-3 and TRBJ2-3; unclear D gene. The CDR3 is 15 amino acids. V lost 4 bases to trimming and J lost 6 bases, with 17 bases between them. Germline V gene data show CDR1 as MNHEY and CDR2 as SVGEGT. The CDR3 reads CASSSPGPPADTQYF. The DNA for the CDR3 is TGTGCCAGCAGTTCCCCGGGCCCCCCAGCGGATACGCAGTATTTT.

This chain connects TRBV4-3 to TRBJ2-7; 9 bases map to TRBD2. This CDR3 is built from 19 residues. Germline loops: CDR1 LGHNA, CDR2 YSLEER. The V gene end was trimmed by 0 bases and the J gene end by 4 bases; junction bases not matched to a gene: 16. CDR3 loop: CASSQDTSGSYRGWYEQYF. The CDR3 DNA is TGCGCCAGCAGCCAAGATACTAGCGGGTCATATAGGGGTTGGTACGAGCAGTACTTC.

The rearrangement uses TRBV19 and TRBJ2-1; D might be TRBD2 (5 bases). Looked up from germline, CDR1 is LNHDA and CDR2 is SQIVND (reference sequence). The germline V and J ends were trimmed by 2 bases and 6 bases, with 26 bases remaining between them. This CDR3 has 19 amino acids. The CDR3 region is CASSIFLSGSGLLGNEQFF. CDR3 nucleotides: TGTGCCAGTAGTATATTTTTATCGGGCTCAGGACTGTTAGGCAATGAGCAGTTCTTC.

The chain combines TRBV5-1 with TRBJ2-7; a possible D gene is TRBD2 (5 bases). In germline, CDR1 is SGHRS, CDR2 YFSETQ. Deletions cut 5 bases from V and 6 bases from J, with 12 bases between. The CDR3 extends over 12 amino acids. The CDR3 nucleotides are TGCGCCAGCAGGGCGGGTGAAGTCGAGCAGTACTTC. Its translation is CASRAGEVEQYF. Drawing the rest from reference TRBV5-1 and TRBJ2-7, the complete variable domain is KAGVTQTPRYLIKTRGQQVTLSCSPISGHRSVSWYQQTPGQGLQFLFEYFSETQRNKGNFPGRFSGRQFSNSRSEMNVSTLELGDSALYLCASRAGEVEQYFGPGTRLTVT.

In this sample, this clonotype turned up a few times. The chain employs TRBV20-1 and TRBJ2-7; 8 bases align to TRBD2. V lost 7 bases and J lost 7; bases outside the gene matches: 9. The CDR3 length is 12 residues. Germline V CDR1 and CDR2: DFQATT, SNEGSKA (reference sequence). CDR3 bases: TGCAGTGGGACTAGCCAGGGACTGGAGCAGTACTTC. Residues: CSGTSQGLEQYF.

CDR3 sequence: CASSWNRASVDTQYF. CDR3 DNA sequence: TGTGCCAGCAGTTGGAACAGGGCTTCAGTAGATACGCAGTATTTT. This sequence joins TRBV6-2 or TRBV6-3 and TRBJ2-3, with D perhaps matching TRBD1 (6 bases). The length of the CDR3 is 15 residues. Germline CDR1 MNHEY, CDR2 SVGEGT. The V gene lost 4 bases and the J gene lost 5 bases, with 16 bases spanning the gap.